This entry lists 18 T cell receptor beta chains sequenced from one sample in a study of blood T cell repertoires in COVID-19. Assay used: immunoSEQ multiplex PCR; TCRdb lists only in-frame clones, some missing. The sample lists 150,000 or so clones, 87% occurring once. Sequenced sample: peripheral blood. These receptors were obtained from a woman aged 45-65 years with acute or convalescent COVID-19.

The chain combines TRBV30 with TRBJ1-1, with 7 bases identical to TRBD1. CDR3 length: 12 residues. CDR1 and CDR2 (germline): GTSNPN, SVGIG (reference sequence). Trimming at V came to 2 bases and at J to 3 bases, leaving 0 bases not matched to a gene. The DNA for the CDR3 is TGTGCCTGGAGTCAGGGGGACACTGAAGCTTTCTTT. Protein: CAWSQGDTEAFF. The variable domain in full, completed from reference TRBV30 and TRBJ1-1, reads SQTIHQWPATLVQPVGSPLSLECTVEGTSNPNLYWYRQAAGRGLQLLFYSVGIGQISSEVPQNLSASRPQDRQFILSSKKLLLSDSGFYLCAWSQGDTEAFFGQGTRLTVV.

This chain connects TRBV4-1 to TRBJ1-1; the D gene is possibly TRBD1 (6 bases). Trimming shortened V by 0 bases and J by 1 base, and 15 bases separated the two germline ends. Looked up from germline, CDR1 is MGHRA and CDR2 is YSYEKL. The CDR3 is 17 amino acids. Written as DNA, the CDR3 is TGCGCCAGCAGCCAAGAGTCCGGTGGACAGAAGAACACTGAAGCTTTCTTT. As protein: CASSQESGGQKNTEAFF.

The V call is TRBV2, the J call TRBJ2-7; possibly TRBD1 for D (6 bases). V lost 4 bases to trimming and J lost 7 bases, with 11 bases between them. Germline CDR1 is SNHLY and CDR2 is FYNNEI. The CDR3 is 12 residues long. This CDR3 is CASSGDIIEQYF. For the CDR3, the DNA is TGTGCCAGCAGTGGGGACATTATAGAGCAGTACTTC.

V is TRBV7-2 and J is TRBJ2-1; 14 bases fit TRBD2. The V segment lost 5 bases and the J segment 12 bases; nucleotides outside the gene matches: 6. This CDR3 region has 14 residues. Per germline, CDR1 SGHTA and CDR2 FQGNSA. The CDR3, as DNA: TGTGCCAGCAGCCCGGGACTAGCGGGAGTTAGGCAGTTCTTC. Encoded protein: CASSPGLAGVRQFF.

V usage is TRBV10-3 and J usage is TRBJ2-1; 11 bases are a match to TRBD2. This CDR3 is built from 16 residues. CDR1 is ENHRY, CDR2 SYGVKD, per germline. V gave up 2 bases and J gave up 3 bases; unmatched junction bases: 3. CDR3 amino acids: CAISEGTSGFYNEQFF. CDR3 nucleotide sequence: TGTGCCATCAGTGAGGGGACTAGCGGTTTCTACAATGAGCAGTTCTTC.

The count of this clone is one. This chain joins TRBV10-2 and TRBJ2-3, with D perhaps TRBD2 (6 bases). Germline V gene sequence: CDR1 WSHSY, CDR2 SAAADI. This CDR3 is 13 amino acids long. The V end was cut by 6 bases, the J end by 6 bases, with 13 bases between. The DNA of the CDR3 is TGCGCCAGCAGCGCCGGAGGGTACGATACGCAGTATTTT. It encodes CASSAGGYDTQYF.

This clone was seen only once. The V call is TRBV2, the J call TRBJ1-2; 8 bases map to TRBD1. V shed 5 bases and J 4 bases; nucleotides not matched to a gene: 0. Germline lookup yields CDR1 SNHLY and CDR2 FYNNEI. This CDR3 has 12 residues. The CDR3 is CASSTGGYGYTF. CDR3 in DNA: TGTGCCAGCAGTACAGGGGGCTATGGCTACACCTTC.

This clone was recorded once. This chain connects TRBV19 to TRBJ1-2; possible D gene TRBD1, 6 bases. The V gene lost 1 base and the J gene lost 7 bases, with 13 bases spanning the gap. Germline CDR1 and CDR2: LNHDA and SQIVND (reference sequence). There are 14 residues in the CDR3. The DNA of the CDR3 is TGTGCCAGTAGTATAGTTAACAGGGCAGGTGGCTACACCTTC. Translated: CASSIVNRAGGYTF. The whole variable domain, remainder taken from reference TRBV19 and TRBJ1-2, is DGGITQSPKYLFRKEGQNVTLSCEQNLNHDAMYWYRQDPGQGLRLIYYSQIVNDFQKGDIAEGYSVSREKKESFPLTVTSAQKNPTAFYLCASSIVNRAGGYTFGSGTRLTVV.

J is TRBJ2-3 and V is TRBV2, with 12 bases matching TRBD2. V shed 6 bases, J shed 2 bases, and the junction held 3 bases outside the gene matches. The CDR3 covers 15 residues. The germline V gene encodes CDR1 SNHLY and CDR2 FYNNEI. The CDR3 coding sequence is TGTGCCAGCAGCGGACTAGCGGGGATCACAGATACGCAGTATTTT. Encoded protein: CASSGLAGITDTQYF. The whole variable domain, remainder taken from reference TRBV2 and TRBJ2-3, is EPEVTQTPSHQVTQMGQEVILRCVPISNHLYFYWYRQILGQKVEFLVSFYNNEISEKSEIFDDQFSVERPDGSNFTLKIRSTKLEDSAMYFCASSGLAGITDTQYFGPGTRLTVL.

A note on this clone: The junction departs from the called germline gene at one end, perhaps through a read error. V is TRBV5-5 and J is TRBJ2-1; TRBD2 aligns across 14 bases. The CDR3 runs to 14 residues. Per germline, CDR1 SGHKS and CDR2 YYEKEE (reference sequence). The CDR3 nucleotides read TGTGCCAGCACCTTGGGACTAGCGGGAGATGAGCAGTTCTTC. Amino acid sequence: CASTLGLAGDEQFF.

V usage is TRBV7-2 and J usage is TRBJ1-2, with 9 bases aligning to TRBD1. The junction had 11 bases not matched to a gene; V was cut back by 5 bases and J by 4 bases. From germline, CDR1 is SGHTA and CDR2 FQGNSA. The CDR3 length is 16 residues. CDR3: CASSLSTGGASYGYTF. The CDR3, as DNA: TGTGCCAGCAGCCTCTCTACAGGGGGCGCTTCCTATGGCTACACCTTC.

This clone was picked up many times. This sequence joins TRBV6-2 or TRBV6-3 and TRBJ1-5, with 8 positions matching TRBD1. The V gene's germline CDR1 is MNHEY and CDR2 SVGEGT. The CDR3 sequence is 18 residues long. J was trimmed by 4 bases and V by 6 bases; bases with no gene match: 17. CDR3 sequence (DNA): TGTGCCAGCAGCCTTCTCGGACAGGGTATGGCTGGGAATCAGCCCCAGCATTTT. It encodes CASSLLGQGMAGNQPQHF.

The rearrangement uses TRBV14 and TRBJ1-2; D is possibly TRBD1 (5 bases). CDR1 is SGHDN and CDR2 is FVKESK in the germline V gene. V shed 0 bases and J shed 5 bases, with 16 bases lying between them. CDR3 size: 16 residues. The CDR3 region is CASSQEILSGGYGYTF. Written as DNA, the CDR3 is TGTGCCAGCAGCCAAGAAATTCTCTCTGGGGGGTATGGCTACACCTTC.

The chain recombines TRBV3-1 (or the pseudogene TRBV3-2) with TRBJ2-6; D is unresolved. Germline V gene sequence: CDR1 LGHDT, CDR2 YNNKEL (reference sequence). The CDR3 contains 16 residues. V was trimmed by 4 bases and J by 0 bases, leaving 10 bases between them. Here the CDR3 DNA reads TGTGCCAGCAGCCCTTTCCTAGACTCTGGGGCCAACGTCCTGACTTTC. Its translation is CASSPFLDSGANVLTF.

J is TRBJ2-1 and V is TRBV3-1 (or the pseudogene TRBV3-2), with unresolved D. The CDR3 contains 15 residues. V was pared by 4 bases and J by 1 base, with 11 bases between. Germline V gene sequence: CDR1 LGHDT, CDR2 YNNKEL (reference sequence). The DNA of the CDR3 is TGTGCCAGCAGCCCCGCGAAGGAGTCCTACAATGAGCAGTTCTTC. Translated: CASSPAKESYNEQFF.

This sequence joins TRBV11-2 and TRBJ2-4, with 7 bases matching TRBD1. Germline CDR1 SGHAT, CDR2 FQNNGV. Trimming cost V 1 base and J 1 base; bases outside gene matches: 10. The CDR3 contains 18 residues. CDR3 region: CASSLGRQGLVAKNIQYF. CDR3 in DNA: TGTGCCAGCAGCTTAGGCCGACAGGGTCTTGTGGCCAAAAACATTCAGTACTTC. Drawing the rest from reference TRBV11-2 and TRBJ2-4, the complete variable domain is EAGVAQSPRYKIIEKRQSVAFWCNPISGHATLYWYQQILGQGPKLLIQFQNNGVVDDSQLPKDRFSAERLKGVDSTLKIQPAKLEDSAVYLCASSLGRQGLVAKNIQYFGAGTRLSVL.

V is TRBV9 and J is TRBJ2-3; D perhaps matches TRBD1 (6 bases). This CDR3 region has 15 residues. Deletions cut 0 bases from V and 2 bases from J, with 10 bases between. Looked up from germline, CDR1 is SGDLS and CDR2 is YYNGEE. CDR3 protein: CASSVGRGYTDTQYF. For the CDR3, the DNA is TGTGCCAGCAGCGTAGGAAGGGGGTACACAGATACGCAGTATTTT.

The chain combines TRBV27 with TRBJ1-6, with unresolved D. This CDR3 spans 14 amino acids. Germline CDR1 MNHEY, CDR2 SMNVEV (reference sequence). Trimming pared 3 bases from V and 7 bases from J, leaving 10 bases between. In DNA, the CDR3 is TGTGCCAGCAGTTTGCGGGGTTTAAATTCACCCCTCCACTTT. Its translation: CASSLRGLNSPLHF.